Listed here are 2 T cell receptor beta chains from one sample, sequenced in a study of blood T cell repertoires in COVID-19. Clones were read by immunoSEQ multiplex PCR, and TCRdb kept only the in-frame ones, dropping some. The sample carries more than 95,000 clones, about 70% recorded once. The specimen sequenced was peripheral blood. The receptors were sampled from a man aged 55 to 70 with acute or convalescent COVID-19.

CDR3 nucleotides: TGTGCCAGCAGAACAGGAATTAATGAAAAACTGTTTTTT. This gives the protein CASRTGINEKLFF. The chain is built from TRBV6-5 and TRBJ1-4; D perhaps matches TRBD1 (5 bases). The CDR3 contains 13 residues. Germline V gene lookup returns CDR1 MNHEY and CDR2 SVGAGI. Trimming cost V 6 bases and J 4 bases, with 9 bases left between them.

The genes are TRBV5-6 and TRBJ2-4; TRBD1 aligns across 9 bases. Germline trimming cut 1 base from V and 8 bases from J; bases unmatched to any gene: 7. CDR3 length: 15 residues. The germline V gene encodes CDR1 SGHDT and CDR2 YYEEEE. CDR3 loop: CASSLTGGRLYIQYF. CDR3 DNA sequence: TGTGCCAGCAGCTTGACAGGGGGCCGGTTGTACATTCAGTACTTC.